Detailed here is one TCR beta chain. Its antigen is currently unknown. The V gene end was trimmed by 4 bases and the J gene end by 8 bases; junction bases not matched to a gene: 10. The CDR3 is 16 amino acids. The germline CDR1 and CDR2 sequences are SGHKS and YYEKEE (reference sequence). Repertoires were generated with immunoSEQ multiplex PCR, while TCRdb's copy carries only in-frame clones and drops some. The repertoire consists of around 990,000 clones, with approximately 80% occurring once and the leading ten covering 0.89%. This entry comes from a study of shared clonotypes between healthy human individuals. General study points: Naive subsets usually exceeded memory subsets in estimated richness. Clonotype sharing across donors was expected to vary with sequencing depth.

The chain has TRBV5-5 and TRBJ2-1, with TRBD2 identical over 12 bases. The receptor comes from a man in his late teens or twenties in good health. Some clones in this sample may be carry-over from other donors' samples. The sample comprised memory CD4+ T cells from PBMCs. The subset is: CD45RA-negative fraction. The CDR3 loop is CASSASSSGRAYEQFF. For the CDR3, the DNA is TGTGCCAGCAGCGCGTCCTCTAGCGGGAGGGCATATGAGCAGTTCTTC.